The clone carrying this TCR beta chain was seen only a few times. Only in-frame clones appear in the TCRdb table, and some are missing; sequencing was by immunoSEQ multiplex PCR. The sample comprises some 270,000 clones, more than 75% of which are singletons, and approximately 6.6% rests with the top ten. The data were taken from a study of blood T cell repertoires in COVID-19. The CDR3 covers 14 residues. With 3 bases removed from V and 4 bases from J, the gap between germline ends came to 10 bases. Looked up from germline, CDR1 is SGHVS and CDR2 is FQNEAQ. This TCR derives from a woman in her forties or fifties who had been exposed to COVID-19. This sequence joins TRBV7-8 and TRBJ2-1; D perhaps matches TRBD1 (5 bases). Material for sequencing was PBMCs or T cells enriched from blood (not recorded which). CDR3: CASSLRQTYNEQFF. CDR3 coding DNA: TGTGCCAGCAGCTTGAGACAGACTTACAATGAGCAGTTCTTC.